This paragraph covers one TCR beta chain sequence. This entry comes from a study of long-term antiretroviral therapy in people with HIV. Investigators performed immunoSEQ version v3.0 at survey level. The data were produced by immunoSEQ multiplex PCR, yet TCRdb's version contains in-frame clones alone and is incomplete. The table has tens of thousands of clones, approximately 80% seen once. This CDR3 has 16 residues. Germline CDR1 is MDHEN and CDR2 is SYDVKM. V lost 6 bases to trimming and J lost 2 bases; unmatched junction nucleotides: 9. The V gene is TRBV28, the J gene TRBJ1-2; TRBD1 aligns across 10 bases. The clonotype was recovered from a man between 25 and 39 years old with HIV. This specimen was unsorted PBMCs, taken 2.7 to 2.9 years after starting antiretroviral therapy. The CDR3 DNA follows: TGTGCCAGCAGAGGGACAGGGGACCGTACAAACTATGGCTACACCTTC. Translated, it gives CASRGTGDRTNYGYTF.